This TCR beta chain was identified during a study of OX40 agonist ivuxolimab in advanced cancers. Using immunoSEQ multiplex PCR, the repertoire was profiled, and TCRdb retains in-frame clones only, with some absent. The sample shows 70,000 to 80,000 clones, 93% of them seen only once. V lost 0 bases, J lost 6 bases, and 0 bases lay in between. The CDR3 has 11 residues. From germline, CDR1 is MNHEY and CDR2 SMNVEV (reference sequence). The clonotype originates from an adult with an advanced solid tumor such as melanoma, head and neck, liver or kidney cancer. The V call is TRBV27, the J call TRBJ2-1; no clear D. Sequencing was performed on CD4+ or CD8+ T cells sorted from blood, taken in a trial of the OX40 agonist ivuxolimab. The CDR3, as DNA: TGTGCCAGCAGTTTATCCAATGAGCAGTTCTTC. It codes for CASSLSNEQFF.